Below are 19 T cell receptor beta chains sequenced from a single sample in a study of graft-versus-host responses after intestinal transplantation. Profiling relied on immunoSEQ multiplex PCR, and the TCRdb table lists in-frame clones only, not all of them. This table holds thousands of clones, just under 75% found once. Graft specimens yielded both intraepithelial and lamina propria lymphocytes. This specimen consisted of ileum tissue, obtained approximately 960 days after intestinal transplantation. Receptors originate from a human patient who received an intestinal transplant, so some T cells may come from the graft donor.

The V gene is TRBV13, the J gene TRBJ2-5; weak D call: TRBD1 (7 bases). The germline gives CDR1 PRHDT, CDR2 FYEKMQ (reference sequence). This CDR3 has 15 residues. The ends were cut back, 5 bases at V and 1 base at J, with 14 bases in the middle. This CDR3 is CASSARQGLQETQYF. The CDR3 nucleotides are TGTGCCAGCAGCGCTCGACAGGGACTCCAAGAGACCCAGTACTTC.

This chain uses TRBV18 with TRBJ2-1, with 7 positions matching TRBD1. V lost 1 base, J lost 0 bases, and 3 bases stayed unmatched. The CDR3 has 16 amino acids. CDR1 and CDR2 (germline): KGHSH, LQKENI. The DNA for the CDR3 is TGTGCCAGCTCACCACAAGACAGGGCCTCCTACAATGAGCAGTTCTTC. Protein sequence: CASSPQDRASYNEQFF. The whole variable domain, remainder taken from reference TRBV18 and TRBJ2-1, is NAGVMQNPRHLVRRRGQEARLRCSPMKGHSHVYWYRQLPEEGLKFMVYLQKENIIDESGMPKERFSAEFPKEGPSILRIQQVVRGDSAAYFCASSPQDRASYNEQFFGPGTRLTVL.

This clone is classed as large. The chain couples TRBV30 to TRBJ1-2; D ambiguous. The CDR3 runs to 13 residues. Trimming took off 3 bases at V and 4 bases at J, with 12 bases between the two ends. Germline V CDR1 and CDR2: GTSNPN, SVGIG (reference sequence). CDR3 amino acids: CAWRVGHPYGYTF. In nucleotides, the CDR3 is TGTGCCTGGAGAGTGGGTCACCCCTATGGCTACACCTTC.

The table lists this clone with a count of one. The chain joins TRBV6-1 to TRBJ2-7; D ambiguous. CDR3 size: 11 residues. Trimming removed 7 bases from V and 3 bases from J, with 7 bases in between. Germline CDR1 reads MNHNS; CDR2 reads SASEGT. This chain's CDR3 is CASNGFYEQYF. The CDR3, as DNA: TGTGCCAGCAACGGGTTCTACGAGCAGTACTTC.

The genes are TRBV29-1 and TRBJ2-5; D uncertain. This CDR3 comprises 15 residues. The V and J ends lost 4 bases and 3 bases respectively, with 18 bases between them. Germline CDR1 and CDR2: SQVTM and ANQGSEA. CDR3 in DNA: TGCAGCGTTGGGGATGGCCTCCGGGTAGAAGAGACCCAGTACTTC. Translated, it gives CSVGDGLRVEETQYF.

This clone was picked up a small number of times. The CDR3 DNA follows: TGTGCCAGCAGCAATCCGGGACAGGGGGAGCCCATGAACACTGAAGCTTTCTTT. This encodes CASSNPGQGEPMNTEAFF. J is TRBJ1-1 and V is TRBV11-2; the match to TRBD1 covers 11 bases. The V and J ends lost 5 bases and 0 bases, in that order; junction bases with no gene match: 11. Per germline, CDR1 SGHAT and CDR2 FQNNGV. The CDR3 is 18 residues long.

The genes are TRBV9 and TRBJ2-1, with 8 bases matching TRBD2. Germline V gene data show CDR1 as SGDLS and CDR2 as YYNGEE. V dropped 0 bases and J dropped 1; count of bases not matched to a gene: 3. This CDR3 has 16 residues. As DNA, the CDR3 is TGTGCCAGCAGCGTAGGTCCTAGCGGGTCCTACAATGAGCAGTTCTTC. It specifies CASSVGPSGSYNEQFF.

This clone was recorded once. This sequence joins TRBV13 and TRBJ2-3; D remains unclear. V gave up 1 base and J gave up 2 bases, with 7 bases separating them. Germline CDR1 reads PRHDT; CDR2 reads FYEKMQ (reference sequence). The CDR3 has 14 residues. The DNA for the CDR3 is TGTGCCAGCAGCTTAGAACAAAACACAGATACGCAGTATTTT. Its translation: CASSLEQNTDTQYF.

The chain combines TRBV19 with TRBJ2-1, with no clear D. Germline assignment: CDR1 LNHDA and CDR2 SQIVND (reference sequence). Trimming cost V 6 bases and J 0 bases, with 12 bases left between them. The CDR3 is 15 residues long. The CDR3 spells CASSAQVSSYNEQFF. The CDR3 DNA reads as TGTGCCAGTAGCGCTCAGGTGAGCTCCTACAATGAGCAGTTCTTC. Full variable domain (rest looked up from reference TRBV19 and TRBJ2-1): DGGITQSPKYLFRKEGQNVTLSCEQNLNHDAMYWYRQDPGQGLRLIYYSQIVNDFQKGDIAEGYSVSREKKESFPLTVTSAQKNPTAFYLCASSAQVSSYNEQFFGPGTRLTVL.

The genes are TRBV15 and TRBJ2-1, with D unresolved. Germline CDR1 is LNHNV and CDR2 is YYDKDF (reference sequence). There are 15 residues in the CDR3. The V end was cut by 1 base, the J end by 5 bases, with 12 bases between. CDR3 in DNA: TGTGCCACCAGCAGAGGGGCACAGTCCAACAATGAGCAGTTCTTC. This sequence encodes CATSRGAQSNNEQFF.

The CDR3 coding sequence is TGCGCCAGCAGTCAATTGTGGCCAGGGATCTCTGGAAACACCATATATTTT. Residues: CASSQLWPGISGNTIYF. V is TRBV23-1 and J is TRBJ1-3; TRBD1 might be the D (5 bases). TRBV23-1 is known as an ORF, though its function is uncertain. The CDR3 is 17 amino acids. Trimming cost V 1 base and J 0 bases, with 13 bases left between them.

The V call is TRBV6-1, the J call TRBJ1-6, with 11 bases identical to TRBD1. Germline CDR1 MNHNS, CDR2 SASEGT. V was clipped by 6 bases and J by 10 bases; unmatched bases: 8. This CDR3 has 15 residues. The CDR3 DNA is TGTGCCAGCAGCCGAGGGACAGGGGGTAGCTCACCCCTCCACTTT. Encoded protein: CASSRGTGGSSPLHF.

The chain is built from TRBV18 and TRBJ2-2, with D unclear. The CDR3 consists of 14 residues. The germline V gene encodes CDR1 KGHSH and CDR2 LQKENI. The ends were cut back, 3 bases at V and 9 bases at J, with 14 bases in the middle. The CDR3 DNA is TGTGCCAGCTCACCCTTATTGGGAATCAGGGAGCTGTTTTTT. As protein: CASSPLLGIRELFF.

The chain employs TRBV5-4 and TRBJ1-2; D not certain. The CDR3 contains 16 residues. Germline-derived CDR1 and CDR2 are SGHNT and YYREEE (reference sequence). The germline V and J ends were trimmed by 0 bases and 12 bases, with 24 bases remaining between them. CDR3 sequence reads: CASSLELQTNTNRHTF. The CDR3 DNA sequence: TGTGCCAGCAGCTTGGAGTTACAGACCAACACAAACCGACACACCTTC. The variable domain in full, with the rest retrieved from reference TRBV5-4 and TRBJ1-2, is ETGVTQSPTHLIKTRGQQVTLRCSSQSGHNTVSWYQQALGQGPQFIFQYYREEENGRGNFPPRFSGLQFPNYSSELNVNALELDDSALYLCASSLELQTNTNRHTFGSGTRLTVV.

The V gene is TRBV6-6, the J gene TRBJ1-5; D is ambiguous. The CDR3 has 16 residues. The V end lost 8 bases, the J end lost 4 bases, and 21 bases lay between the germline ends. Germline CDR1 MNHNY, CDR2 SVGAGI (reference sequence). CDR3 sequence (DNA): TGTGCCAGCGGCCTCTGGTCGGGAGACGCTAATCAGCCCCAGCATTTT. Translated: CASGLWSGDANQPQHF.

The gene calls are TRBV6-5 and TRBJ1-1; D call uncertain. In germline, CDR1 is MNHEY, CDR2 SVGAGI. The CDR3 covers 15 residues. V dropped 0 bases and J dropped 1 base, with 9 bases sitting between them. The CDR3 nucleotides read TGTGCCAGCAGTTACTCGGCGCAGCCGAACACTGAAGCTTTCTTT. Its protein product is CASSYSAQPNTEAFF.

This clone was recorded a few times. This chain links TRBV7-6 with TRBJ2-7, with 8 bases fitting TRBD2. J lost 7 bases, V lost 1 base, and 12 bases had no gene match. The CDR3 covers 16 residues. Germline values: CDR1 SGHVS, CDR2 FNYEAQ. CDR3 residues: CASSLGPGLEGEEQYF. The CDR3 region has the DNA TGTGCCAGCAGCTTAGGACCGGGACTAGAAGGGGAAGAGCAGTACTTC.

This clone was picked up one time. The CDR3 spells CASSPGQAPEAFF. DNA for the CDR3: TGTGCCAGCAGCCCAGGACAGGCCCCTGAAGCTTTCTTT. The chain carries TRBV9 and TRBJ1-1, with 7 positions matching TRBD1. The CDR3 totals 13 residues. Per the germline V gene, CDR1 is SGDLS and CDR2 is YYNGEE. V shed 4 bases and J 6 bases; nucleotides not matched to a gene: 6.

The chain uses TRBV15 and TRBJ2-5; TRBD1 is a possible D gene (5 bases). Matching the DNA end better, TRBJ2-7 makes the J call doubtful. This CDR3 spans 13 amino acids. The germline CDR1 and CDR2 sequences are LNHNV and YYDKDF (reference sequence). The CDR3 nucleotides are TGTGCCACGTCCCGGACACAGGACTACGAGCAGTACTTC. Amino acids: CATSRTQDYEQYF.